This TCR beta chain was identified in a study of blood T cell repertoires in COVID-19. Across the whole study: The study drew acute and convalescent COVID-19 samples from the United States, Italy and Spain. Nucleic acid was either cDNA or gDNA, and it came from T cells, B-cell-depleted T cells, or PBMCs.

CDR3 length: 16 amino acids. CDR1 and CDR2 from the germline V gene are SGHVS and FQNEAQ. V was trimmed by 5 bases and J by 0 bases, leaving 16 bases between them. The assay was immunoSEQ multiplex PCR, and TCRdb's table has in-frame clones only and misses some. The table records around 190,000 clones, roughly 76% of them present only once. The chain combines TRBV7-8 with TRBJ1-1; a possible D gene is TRBD1 (5 bases). This TCR was recovered from a woman between 45 and 60 years old with active or convalescent COVID-19. The sample comprised peripheral blood. The CDR3 here is CASSRRQSLMNTEAFF. The CDR3 nucleotides are TGTGCCAGCAGCCGCCGACAGTCTCTCATGAACACTGAAGCTTTCTTT.